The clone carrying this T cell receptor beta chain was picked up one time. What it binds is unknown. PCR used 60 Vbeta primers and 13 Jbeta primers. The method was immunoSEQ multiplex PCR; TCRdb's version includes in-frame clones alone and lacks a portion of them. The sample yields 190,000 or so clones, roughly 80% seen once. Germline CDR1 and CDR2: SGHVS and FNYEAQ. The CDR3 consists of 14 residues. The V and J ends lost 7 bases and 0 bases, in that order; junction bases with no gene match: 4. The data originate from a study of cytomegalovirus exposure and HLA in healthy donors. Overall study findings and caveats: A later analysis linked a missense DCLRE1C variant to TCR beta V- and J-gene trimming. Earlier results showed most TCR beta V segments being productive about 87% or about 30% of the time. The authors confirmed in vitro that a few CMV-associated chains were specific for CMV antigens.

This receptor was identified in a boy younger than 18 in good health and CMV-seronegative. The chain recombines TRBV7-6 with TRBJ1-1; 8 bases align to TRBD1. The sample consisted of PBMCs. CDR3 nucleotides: TGTGCCAGCACCCAGGGGGCGATGAACACTGAAGCTTTCTTT. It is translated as CASTQGAMNTEAFF.